This T cell receptor (beta chain) was sequenced during a study of blood T cells in healthy people across ages. PCR was performed a second time for 7 to 11 cycles using a sample-barcoded 5' primer and a J-beta primer mix. Each of the cDNA molecules was tagged by a template-switch adaptor with 12 random nucleotides. TCRdb re-called the 5' RACE reads with MiXCR, one entry per CDR3 protein. The table records approximately 1.5 million distinct CDR3 sequences, almost 35% of them present only once. RNA extraction gave at least 5 micrograms of total RNA per sample. As regards this clonotype: No antigen is known for it.

Study observations and caveats: Age advanced and TCR beta diversity per million T cells fell, roughly linearly. Samples with more naive T cells showed higher observed beta diversity.

Between the trimmed V and J ends, which lost 6 bases and 5 bases, there was a span of 17 bases. CDR1 and CDR2 from the germline V gene are LNHNV and YYDKDF (reference sequence). The CDR3 runs 15 residues. The chain employs TRBV15 and TRBJ2-1; a possible D gene is TRBD2 (5 bases). Material: blood. This TCR came from a woman aged 25 to 45 in good health. The CDR3 loop is CATREGLLGHNEQFF. The DNA of the CDR3 is TGTGCCACCAGAGAGGGTTTGTTAGGGCACAATGAGCAGTTCTTC.